The present TCR beta chain was sequenced within a study of T cells in Graves' hyperthyroidism and ophthalmopathy. Overall study context: Initial diagnosis, before any treatment, was when peripheral blood was collected. Study-level results: Blood also held most thyroid clonotypes expanded beyond 0.001. Ophthalmopathy, as predicted by the model, came a median around 7 months after the prediction.

Concerning this clonotype itself: Its cognate antigen is unknown.

TCR beta CDR3 regions were amplified from RNA transcripts. The TCR CDR3 first-round RT-PCR relied on the HTBI primer set. Via MiXCR, TCRdb re-called the multiplex PCR reads, giving one row per CDR3 protein. The top ten clones hold under 40% of a sample with hundreds of thousands of distinct CDR3 sequences, more than 20% of them seen once. V gave up 6 bases and J gave up 6 bases; unmatched junction bases: 16. This CDR3 is 16 amino acids long. CDR1 DFQATT and CDR2 SNEGSKA come from the germline V gene (reference sequence). The genes are TRBV20-1 and TRBJ2-2; 7 bases agree with TRBD2. The material sequenced was blood. The receptor comes from a woman aged 40 to 50 with Graves' ophthalmopathy. The CDR3 spells CSARVGGSGLSGELFF. The DNA of the CDR3 is TGCAGTGCACGGGTCGGCGGGAGTGGGTTATCCGGGGAGCTGTTTTTT.